Below are 21 T cell receptor beta chains sequenced from a single sample in a study of breast tumors, draining lymph nodes, adjacent tissues. One entry per CDR3 protein results from TCRdb running MiXCR on the multiplex PCR reads. This sample has about 200,000 distinct CDR3 sequences; approximately 30% occur once, and the top ten carry roughly 4%. Axillary draining lymph nodes of breast cancer patients supplied the node samples. The sequenced material came from axillary lymph node tissue. All receptors come from a female donor with breast cancer. Some clones in this sample may be carry-over from other donors' samples.

The chain employs TRBV5-6 and TRBJ2-1; D might be TRBD2 (6 bases). This CDR3 contains 13 residues. Germline V gene lookup returns CDR1 SGHDT and CDR2 YYEEEE. Between the trimmed V and J ends, which lost 5 bases and 8 bases, there was a span of 14 bases. CDR3 amino acids: CASRPAGSDEQFF. The DNA for the CDR3 is TGTGCCAGCAGACCAGCCGGGAGCGATGAGCAGTTCTTC.

The chain combines TRBV20-1 with TRBJ1-2, with 11 bases identical to TRBD1. J gave up 12 bases and V 6 bases, and 18 bases lay outside the gene matches. The CDR3 is made up of 15 amino acids. Germline V gene sequence: CDR1 DFQATT, CDR2 SNEGSKA (reference sequence). The CDR3 nucleotides read TGCAGTGCCACGGACAGGGGGCTGAGAAGCTCTGGAAACACCTTC. Translation gives CSATDRGLRSSGNTF.

The chain uses TRBV19 and TRBJ1-6; 7 nucleotides align to TRBD1. Trimming at V came to 5 bases and at J to 7 bases, leaving 8 bases not matched to a gene. The CDR3 spans 15 residues. Germline loops: CDR1 LNHDA, CDR2 SQIVND (reference sequence). The CDR3 region has the DNA TGTGCCAGTAGTTCCCCCGGGACAGCCAATTCACCCCTCCACTTT. Translated, it gives CASSSPGTANSPLHF.

This clonotype has ten or more counts. This chain joins TRBV6-6 and TRBJ2-1; 10 nucleotides agree with TRBD2. V lost 5 bases to trimming and J lost 7 bases; unmatched junction nucleotides: 5. Germline CDR1 is MNHNY and CDR2 is SVGAGI (reference sequence). The CDR3 contains 14 residues. CDR3 amino acids: CASSTPGLANEQFF. In DNA, the CDR3 is TGTGCCAGCAGTACCCCGGGACTAGCGAATGAGCAGTTCTTC.

This clonotype appeared a few times. The V gene is TRBV5-4, the J gene TRBJ1-2; the D gene is possibly TRBD1 (5 bases). The CDR3 consists of 13 residues. Germline V gene sequence: CDR1 SGHNT, CDR2 YYREEE (reference sequence). Trimming removed 4 bases from V and 4 bases from J, with 11 bases in between. CDR3 in amino acids: CASSRDSTYGYTF. CDR3 sequence (DNA): TGTGCCAGCAGCCGGGACTCTACCTATGGCTACACCTTC. Drawing the rest from reference TRBV5-4 and TRBJ1-2, the complete variable domain is ETGVTQSPTHLIKTRGQQVTLRCSSQSGHNTVSWYQQALGQGPQFIFQYYREEENGRGNFPPRFSGLQFPNYSSELNVNALELDDSALYLCASSRDSTYGYTFGSGTRLTVV.

There are many counts of this clonotype. The chain combines TRBV24-1 with TRBJ1-2, with D possibly being TRBD1 (5 bases). V lost 4 bases and J 8 bases, leaving 13 bases between the germline ends. The length of the CDR3 is 13 residues. Germline V gene sequence: CDR1 KGHDR, CDR2 SFDVKD. This chain's CDR3 is CATSDRRGGGYTF. Here the CDR3 DNA reads TGTGCCACCAGTGACCGGCGGGGGGGAGGCTACACCTTC.

The chain uses TRBV7-3 and TRBJ1-5; TRBD1 matches at 9 bases. This CDR3 has 14 residues. Unmatched junction bases numbered 4, after V lost 4 bases and J lost 6 bases. The germline gives CDR1 SGHTA, CDR2 FQGTGA. The CDR3 coding sequence is TGTGCCAGCAGCTCAGGACAGGGGAGTCAGCCCCAGCATTTT. It codes for CASSSGQGSQPQHF.

The V gene is TRBV7-3, the J gene TRBJ2-6; possibly TRBD1 for D (6 bases). The CDR3 runs 16 residues. The germline gives CDR1 SGHTA, CDR2 FQGTGA. Trimming pared 2 bases from V and 0 bases from J, leaving 8 bases between. CDR3 sequence: CASSLADSSGANVLTF. CDR3 coding DNA: TGTGCCAGCAGCTTAGCGGACAGCTCTGGGGCCAACGTCCTGACTTTC. Combining the CDR3 with reference TRBV7-3 and TRBJ2-6 gives the whole variable domain GAGVSQTPSNKVTEKGKYVELRCDPISGHTALYWYRQSLGQGPEFLIYFQGTGAADDSGLPNDRFFAVRPEGSVSTLKIQRTERGDSAVYLCASSLADSSGANVLTFGAGSRLTVL.

Note on this clonotype: The junction departs from germline at one end; a sequencing error may be responsible. The CDR3: CASNLPRVREPFF. In DNA, the CDR3 is TGTGCCAGCAACCTACCTCGGGTGCGGGAGCCGTTCTTC. The chain joins TRBV11-3 to TRBJ2-1; 7 bases are a match to TRBD2. CDR3 size: 13 residues. From germline, CDR1 is SGHNT and CDR2 YENEEA.

This clonotype was seen at least ten times. The chain uses TRBV6-6 and TRBJ1-6; the D gene is possibly TRBD1 (5 bases). V was trimmed by 8 bases and J by 9 bases, leaving 14 bases between them. CDR3 size: 13 residues. Germline V gene lookup returns CDR1 MNHNY and CDR2 SVGAGI (reference sequence). The CDR3 region is CASWKGITSPLHF. The CDR3 DNA sequence: TGTGCCAGCTGGAAGGGGATTACTTCACCCCTCCACTTT.

This clonotype was detected many times. The chain is built from TRBV24-1 and TRBJ1-3; D call uncertain. V was trimmed by 1 base and J by 4 bases, leaving 4 bases between them. The CDR3 contains 13 residues. From germline, CDR1 is KGHDR and CDR2 SFDVKD. The CDR3 is CATSDLRGNTIYF. DNA for the CDR3: TGTGCCACCAGTGATTTAAGGGGAAACACCATATATTTT.

This clonotype was seen at least ten times. The chain is built from TRBV5-7 and TRBJ2-3, with 9 bases matching TRBD1. TRBV5-7 is reported as an ORF; its role is uncertain. CDR3 length: 15 residues. With V trimmed by 6 bases and J by 0 bases, 5 bases remained unmatched. In nucleotides, the CDR3 is TGTGCCAGCACTGGACAGGGGAGTAGCACAGATACGCAGTATTTT. It yields the protein CASTGQGSSTDTQYF.

This clonotype was observed many times. CDR3 in amino acids: CASSIDRGPNTGELFF. The CDR3 DNA sequence: TGCGCCAGCAGCATAGACAGGGGTCCGAACACCGGGGAGCTGTTTTTT. The chain has TRBV5-1 and TRBJ2-2; 8 bases map to TRBD1. The CDR3 has 16 amino acids. The germline CDR1 and CDR2 sequences are SGHRS and YFSETQ. V lost 4 bases to trimming and J lost 0 bases; unmatched junction nucleotides: 5.

The count of this clonotype is one. J is TRBJ1-1 and V is TRBV19, with 10 nucleotides matching TRBD1. Trimming took 5 bases from V and 8 from J; bases not matched to a gene: 14. This CDR3 is 16 amino acids long. The germline gives CDR1 LNHDA, CDR2 SQIVND (reference sequence). CDR3 protein: CASSDIRDRGGSEAFF. In DNA, the CDR3 is TGTGCCAGTAGTGACATCCGGGACAGGGGAGGGTCAGAAGCTTTCTTT.

A word on this clonotype: A read error may be the cause here, since a much bigger clone is one base away. The V gene is TRBV20-1, the J gene TRBJ1-1; D gene unclear. The CDR3 runs to 15 residues. The germline gives CDR1 DFQATT, CDR2 SNEGSKA (reference sequence). DNA for the CDR3: TGCAGTGCTAGAGATCAACCCCGACGGAACACTAAAGCTTTCTTT. Encoded protein: CSARDQPRRNTKAFF.

The chain joins TRBV10-3 to TRBJ2-1; 7 positions match TRBD1. Germline-derived CDR1 and CDR2 are ENHRY and SYGVKD. The CDR3 loop spans 14 amino acids. With V trimmed by 6 bases and J by 4 bases, 6 bases remained unmatched. The CDR3 coding sequence is TGTGCCATCAGACCAGGACAGGCTTACAATGAGCAGTTCTTC. Amino acids: CAIRPGQAYNEQFF.

The CDR3 protein is CSARSGLNTEAFF. The CDR3 nucleotides are TGCAGTGCTAGATCAGGGTTGAACACTGAAGCTTTCTTT. The chain combines TRBV20-1 with TRBJ1-1; possible D gene TRBD1, 5 bases. The V end was cut by 2 bases, the J end by 0 bases, with 7 bases between. CDR1 and CDR2 (germline): DFQATT, SNEGSKA (reference sequence). This CDR3 is built from 13 residues.

This clonotype was recorded many times. The chain combines TRBV6-6 with TRBJ2-5; tentative D call: TRBD1 (6 bases). The CDR3 has 13 amino acids. Trimming took 4 bases from V and 4 from J, leaving 10 bases between them. Germline V gives CDR1 MNHNY, CDR2 SVGAGI (reference sequence). CDR3 sequence (DNA): TGTGCCAGCAGTTCGACAGGCAGAGAGACCCAGTACTTC. Translated, it gives CASSSTGRETQYF.

This clonotype was counted many times. This chain joins TRBV3-1 and TRBJ1-3, with no clear D. With 0 bases removed from V and 2 bases from J, the gap between germline ends came to 8 bases. This CDR3 comprises 15 residues. The germline gives CDR1 LGHDT, CDR2 YNNKEL (reference sequence). The CDR3 spells CASSQDGRTGNTIYF. The CDR3 region has the DNA TGTGCCAGCAGCCAAGATGGGCGGACTGGAAACACCATATATTTT.

This clonotype has just a few counts. DNA for the CDR3: TGTGCCAGCGGCCTACGGGACAGCCAAAACTACGAGCAGTACTTC. As protein: CASGLRDSQNYEQYF. The chain combines TRBV14 with TRBJ2-7, with 7 bases aligning to TRBD1. With 8 bases clipped from V and 3 bases from J, the junction kept 13 bases outside the gene matches. This CDR3 spans 15 amino acids. Per the germline V gene, CDR1 is SGHDN and CDR2 is FVKESK. Supplemented by reference TRBV14 and TRBJ2-7, the full variable domain reads EAGVTQFPSHSVIEKGQTVTLRCDPISGHDNLYWYRRVMGKEIKFLLHFVKESKQDESGMPNNRFLAERTGGTYSTLKVQPAELEDSGVYFCASGLRDSQNYEQYFGPGTRLTVT.

This clonotype turned up a few times. This may be a read error, as it is one base from a much larger clone. The CDR3 nucleotides are TGCAGTGCTAGGGTGGGGAATTCACCCCCCCACTTT. Translation: CSARVGNSPPHF. This chain joins TRBV20-1 and TRBJ1-6; D ambiguous. The CDR3 has 12 amino acids. Germline V gene sequence: CDR1 DFQATT, CDR2 SNEGSKA (reference sequence).